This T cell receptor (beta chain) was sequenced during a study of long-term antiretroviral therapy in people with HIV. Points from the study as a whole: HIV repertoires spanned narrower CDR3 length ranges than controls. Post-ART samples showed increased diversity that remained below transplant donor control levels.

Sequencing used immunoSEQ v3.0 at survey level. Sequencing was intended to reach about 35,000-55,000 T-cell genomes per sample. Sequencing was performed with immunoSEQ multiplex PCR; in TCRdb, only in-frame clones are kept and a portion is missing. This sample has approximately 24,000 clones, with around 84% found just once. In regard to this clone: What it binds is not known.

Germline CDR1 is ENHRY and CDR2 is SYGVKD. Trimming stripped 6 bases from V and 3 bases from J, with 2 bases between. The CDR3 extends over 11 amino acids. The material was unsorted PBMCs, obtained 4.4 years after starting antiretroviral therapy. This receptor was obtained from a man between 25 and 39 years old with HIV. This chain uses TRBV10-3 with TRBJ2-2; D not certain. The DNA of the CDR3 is TGTGCCATCAGGGACACCGGGGAGCTGTTTTTT. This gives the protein CAIRDTGELFF.